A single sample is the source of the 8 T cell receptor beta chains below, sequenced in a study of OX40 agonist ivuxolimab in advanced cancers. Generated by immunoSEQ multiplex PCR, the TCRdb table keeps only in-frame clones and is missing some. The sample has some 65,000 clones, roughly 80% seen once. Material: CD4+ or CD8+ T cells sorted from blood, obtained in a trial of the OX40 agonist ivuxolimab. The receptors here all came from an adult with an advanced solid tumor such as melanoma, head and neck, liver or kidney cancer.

CDR3 protein: CASSARRGVDTGELFF. CDR3 in DNA: TGTGCCAGCAGCGCGCGTCGCGGAGTCGACACCGGGGAGCTGTTTTTT. V and J are TRBV7-9 and TRBJ2-2; D gene ambiguous. V shed 5 bases and J shed 3 bases, with 16 bases lying between them. Germline loops: CDR1 SEHNR, CDR2 FQNEAQ (reference sequence). CDR3 length: 16 amino acids.

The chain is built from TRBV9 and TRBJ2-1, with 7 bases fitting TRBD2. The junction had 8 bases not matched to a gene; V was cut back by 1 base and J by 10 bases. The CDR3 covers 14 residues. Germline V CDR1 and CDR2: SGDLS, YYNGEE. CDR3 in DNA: TGTGCCAGCAGCGTAACCCCACTACTAGCGGAGCAGTTCTTC. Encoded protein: CASSVTPLLAEQFF.

The CDR3 bases are TGTGCCAGCAGCCGTACCTATTTGAGGGAGACCCAGTACTTC. As protein: CASSRTYLRETQYF. V and J are TRBV14 and TRBJ2-5, with no clear D. Germline CDR1 reads SGHDN; CDR2 reads FVKESK. CDR3 length: 14 residues. With 4 bases removed from V and 5 bases from J, the gap between germline ends came to 14 bases.

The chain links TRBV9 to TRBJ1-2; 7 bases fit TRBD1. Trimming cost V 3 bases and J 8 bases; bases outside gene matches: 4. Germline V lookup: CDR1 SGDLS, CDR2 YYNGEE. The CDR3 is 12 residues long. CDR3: CASSGTGTGYTF. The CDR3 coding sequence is TGTGCCAGCAGCGGGACAGGTACCGGCTACACCTTC.

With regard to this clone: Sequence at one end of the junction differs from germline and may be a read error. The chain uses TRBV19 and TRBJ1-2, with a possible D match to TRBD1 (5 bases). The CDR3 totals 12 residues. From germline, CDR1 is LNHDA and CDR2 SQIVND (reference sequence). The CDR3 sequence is CASSPSGRPVSF. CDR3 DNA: TGTGCCAGTAGTCCCTCGGGACGGCCGGTGTCCTTC.

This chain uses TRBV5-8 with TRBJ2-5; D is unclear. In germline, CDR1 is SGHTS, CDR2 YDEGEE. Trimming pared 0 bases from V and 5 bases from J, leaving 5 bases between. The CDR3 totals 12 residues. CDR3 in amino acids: CASSLDRETQYF. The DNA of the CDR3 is TGTGCCAGCAGCTTGGACCGGGAGACCCAGTACTTC. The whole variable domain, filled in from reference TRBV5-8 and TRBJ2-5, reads EAGVTQSPTHLIKTRGQQATLRCSPISGHTSVYWYQQALGLGLQFLLWYDEGEERNRGNFPPRFSGRQFPNYSSELNVNALELEDSALYLCASSLDRETQYFGPGTRLLVL.

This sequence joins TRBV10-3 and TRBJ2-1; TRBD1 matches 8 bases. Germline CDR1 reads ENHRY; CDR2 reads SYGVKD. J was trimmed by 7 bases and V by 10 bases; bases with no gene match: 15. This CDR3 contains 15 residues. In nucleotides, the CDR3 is TGTGCCACCCGACGGGGACAGGCGGATGAGAATGAGCAGTTCTTC. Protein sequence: CATRRGQADENEQFF.

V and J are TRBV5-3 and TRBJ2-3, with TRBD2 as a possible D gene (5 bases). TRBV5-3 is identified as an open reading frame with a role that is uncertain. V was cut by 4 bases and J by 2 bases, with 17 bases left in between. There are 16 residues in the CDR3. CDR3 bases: TGTGCCAGAAGCCACAGATTAGCGAAATTCACAGATACGCAGTATTTT. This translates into CARSHRLAKFTDTQYF.